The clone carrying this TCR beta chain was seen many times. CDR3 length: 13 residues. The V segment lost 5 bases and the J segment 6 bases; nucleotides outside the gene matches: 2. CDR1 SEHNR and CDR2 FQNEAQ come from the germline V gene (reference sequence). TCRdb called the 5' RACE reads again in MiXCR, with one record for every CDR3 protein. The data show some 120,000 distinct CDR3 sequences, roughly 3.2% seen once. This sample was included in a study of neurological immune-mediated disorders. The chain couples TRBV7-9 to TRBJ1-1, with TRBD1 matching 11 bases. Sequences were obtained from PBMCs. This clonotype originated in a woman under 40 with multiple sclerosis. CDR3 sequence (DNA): TGTGCCAGCAGCCAGGGACAGGGGGCTGAAGCTTTCTTT. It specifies CASSQGQGAEAFF.